One sample yielded the 28 T cell receptor beta chains listed below, sequenced in a study of blood T cell repertoires in COVID-19. Repertoires were generated with immunoSEQ multiplex PCR, while TCRdb's copy carries only in-frame clones and drops some. The sample has 65,000 to 90,000 clones; over 80% are singletons. Source material: peripheral blood. The receptors here all came from a woman older than 75 with acute or convalescent COVID-19.

This clone was recorded a few times. The genes are TRBV5-4 and TRBJ2-1, with D hard to call. The CDR3 is 16 residues long. V lost 4 bases to trimming and J lost 0 bases, with 14 bases between them. CDR1 is SGHNT, CDR2 YYREEE, per germline (reference sequence). DNA of the CDR3: TGTGCCAGCAGCAGTGGTGGGCCGAACTCCTACAATGAGCAGTTCTTC. Translation gives CASSSGGPNSYNEQFF.

This sequence joins TRBV3-1 (or the pseudogene TRBV3-2) and TRBJ2-3; the match to TRBD1 covers 12 bases. This CDR3 comprises 17 residues. J gave up 3 bases and V 4 bases, and 8 bases lay outside the gene matches. The germline CDR1 and CDR2 sequences are LGHDT and YNNKEL (reference sequence). The CDR3 sequence is CASSLLRDRGLTDTQYF. The CDR3 DNA sequence: TGTGCCAGCAGCCTACTCCGGGACAGGGGGCTGACAGATACGCAGTATTTT.

The chain is built from TRBV18 and TRBJ2-7; D is possibly TRBD2 (7 bases). The CDR3 covers 16 residues. Trimming removed 0 bases from V and 3 bases from J, with 15 bases in between. The germline V gene has CDR1 KGHSH and CDR2 LQKENI. The CDR3 DNA reads TGTGCCAGCTCACCACCCAGCGGGACAACGCACTACGAGCAGTACTTC. Residues: CASSPPSGTTHYEQYF.

V usage is TRBV6-5 and J usage is TRBJ2-7, with 9 positions matching TRBD1. The CDR3 runs 14 residues. J lost 7 bases, V lost 4 bases, and 8 bases had no gene match. Germline CDR1 and CDR2: MNHEY and SVGAGI. As DNA, the CDR3 is TGTGCCAGCAGTTCACGACAGGGGGTGAGGGAGCAGTACTTC. It is translated as CASSSRQGVREQYF.

The chain is built from TRBV6-6 and TRBJ1-1, with a weak D call TRBD1 (5 bases). This CDR3 is built from 13 residues. Germline V gene lookup returns CDR1 MNHNY and CDR2 SVGAGI (reference sequence). V was shortened by 5 bases and J by 8 bases, with 15 bases between the two germline ends. This chain's CDR3 is CASSGARAGEAFF. The CDR3 region has the DNA TGTGCCAGCAGTGGAGCCAGGGCGGGGGAAGCTTTCTTT.

V gene TRBV6-2 or TRBV6-3 combines with J gene TRBJ2-2; the match to TRBD2 covers 7 bases. CDR3 size: 15 residues. The germline gives CDR1 MNHEY, CDR2 SVGEGT. The V gene end was trimmed by 5 bases and the J gene end by 4 bases; junction bases not matched to a gene: 7. CDR3 DNA sequence: TGTGCCAGCAGTCCCAGCGGGGCAGTCACCGGGGAGCTGTTTTTT. Translating gives CASSPSGAVTGELFF.

J is TRBJ2-5 and V is TRBV5-1; maybe TRBD1 (5 bases). Germline V lookup: CDR1 SGHRS, CDR2 YFSETQ. The V end was cut by 3 bases, the J end by 5 bases, with 11 bases between. The CDR3 runs 13 residues. CDR3 protein: CASSSVPGETQYF. DNA of the CDR3: TGCGCCAGCAGCTCGGTCCCAGGGGAGACCCAGTACTTC.

This chain uses TRBV7-9 with TRBJ2-7; D possibly corresponds to TRBD2 (6 bases). Trimming left V 1 base short and J 4 bases short, with 11 bases between. CDR3 length equals 14 residues. Germline V gives CDR1 SEHNR, CDR2 FQNEAQ (reference sequence). The CDR3 here is CASSLVGTVYEQYF. CDR3 in DNA: TGTGCCAGCAGCTTAGTGGGGACTGTTTACGAGCAGTACTTC.

The genes are TRBV5-4 and TRBJ1-3, with D perhaps matching TRBD1 (6 bases). This CDR3 is built from 14 residues. Germline assignment: CDR1 SGHNT and CDR2 YYREEE (reference sequence). V was shortened by 2 bases and J by 4 bases, with 10 bases between the two germline ends. CDR3: CASSFSGDGNTIYF. The CDR3 nucleotides are TGTGCCAGCAGCTTCTCAGGGGACGGAAACACCATATATTTT. Combining the CDR3 with reference TRBV5-4 and TRBJ1-3 gives the whole variable domain ETGVTQSPTHLIKTRGQQVTLRCSSQSGHNTVSWYQQALGQGPQFIFQYYREEENGRGNFPPRFSGLQFPNYSSELNVNALELDDSALYLCASSFSGDGNTIYFGEGSWLTVV.

This chain uses TRBV4-2 with TRBJ1-6; 7 nucleotides align to TRBD1. V trimming: 1 base; J trimming: 6 bases; junction bases outside the gene matches: 6. Germline V gene data show CDR1 as LGHNA and CDR2 as YNFKEQ. CDR3 size: 16 residues. CDR3 region: CASSQGPGTANSPLHF. CDR3 in DNA: TGTGCCAGCAGCCAAGGCCCCGGGACAGCTAATTCACCCCTCCACTTT.

The chain is built from TRBV5-4 and TRBJ2-1; no clear D gene. There are 16 residues in the CDR3. Germline values: CDR1 SGHNT, CDR2 YYREEE (reference sequence). Trimming took off 4 bases at V and 5 bases at J, with 19 bases between the two ends. The CDR3 loop reads CASSQNQRKLDNEQFF. For the CDR3, the DNA is TGTGCCAGCAGCCAAAACCAGCGAAAGCTGGACAATGAGCAGTTCTTC. The complete variable domain, with remaining parts taken from reference TRBV5-4 and TRBJ2-1, reads ETGVTQSPTHLIKTRGQQVTLRCSSQSGHNTVSWYQQALGQGPQFIFQYYREEENGRGNFPPRFSGLQFPNYSSELNVNALELDDSALYLCASSQNQRKLDNEQFFGPGTRLTVL.

CDR3 sequence reads: CASSQYRATEAFF. CDR3 DNA sequence: TGTGCCAGCAGCCAGTACAGGGCCACTGAAGCTTTCTTT. J is TRBJ1-1 and V is TRBV14; tentative D call: TRBD1 (6 bases). V was shortened by 3 bases and J by 4 bases, with 9 bases between the two germline ends. CDR3 size: 13 residues. The germline gives CDR1 SGHDN, CDR2 FVKESK.

CDR3 DNA: TGTGCCAGCAGTTTAGAGCAGAACACTGAAGCTTTCTTT. Protein sequence: CASSLEQNTEAFF. The V and J genes are TRBV12-3 or TRBV12-4 and TRBJ1-1, with D hard to call. Trimming removed 1 base at V and 1 base at J, with 4 bases between. CDR3 length: 13 amino acids.

Remarks on this clone: A single base separates this from a much larger clone, so it may be a read error. The chain has TRBV24-1 and TRBJ1-5; D unresolved. V gave up 3 bases and J gave up 12 bases, with 11 bases separating them. This CDR3 has 12 residues. Germline CDR1 KGHDR, CDR2 SFDVKD. This CDR3 reads CATSDGGKLQHF. For the CDR3, the DNA is TGTGCCACCAGTGATGGCGGTAAGCTCCAGCATTTT.

This clone was recorded a few times. The V call is TRBV21-1, the J call TRBJ1-6; no check of the table's D call, TRBD1, against the DNA was made. TRBV21-1 is an annotated pseudogene. CDR3 length equals 16 residues. The CDR3 reads CASTRKGDSRGAPLHF. The DNA for the CDR3 is TGTGCCAGCACCCGAAAGGGGGACAGCAGAGGGGCACCCCTCCACTTT.

The V call is TRBV5-5, the J call TRBJ2-2; 10 bases match TRBD2. The CDR3 contains 16 residues. Germline assignment: CDR1 SGHKS and CDR2 YYEKEE (reference sequence). V shed 3 bases and J 6 bases; nucleotides not matched to a gene: 8. CDR3 residues: CASSSRLAGVPGELFF. CDR3 DNA sequence: TGTGCCAGCAGCTCCCGTCTAGCGGGAGTCCCCGGGGAGCTGTTTTTT.

The J gene is TRBJ2-1, the V gene TRBV19; 11 bases are a match to TRBD2. J was trimmed by 7 bases and V by 4 bases; bases with no gene match: 3. CDR1 and CDR2 from the germline V gene are LNHDA and SQIVND (reference sequence). The CDR3 has 14 amino acids. CDR3 sequence: CASSKLAGDNEQFF. In DNA form, the CDR3 reads TGTGCCAGTAGTAAACTAGCGGGAGATAATGAGCAGTTCTTC.

The chain employs TRBV30 and TRBJ1-5; D ambiguous. Germline V CDR1 and CDR2: GTSNPN, SVGIG (reference sequence). Trimming left V 5 bases short and J 2 bases short, with 16 bases between. The CDR3 is 15 amino acids. For the CDR3, the DNA is TGTGCCTGGTCCACCGGGAGGGTGGGCAATCAGCCCCAGCATTTT. It specifies CAWSTGRVGNQPQHF.

The chain uses TRBV2 and TRBJ2-5; tentatively, D is TRBD1 (5 bases). This CDR3 is built from 13 residues. Trimming took off 2 bases at V and 4 bases at J, with 8 bases between the two ends. Germline V gene lookup returns CDR1 SNHLY and CDR2 FYNNEI. CDR3 protein: CASSEIDRETQYF. Written as DNA, the CDR3 is TGTGCCAGCAGTGAAATTGACAGAGAGACCCAGTACTTC.

This clone showed up just once. The genes are TRBV6-5 and TRBJ2-7; 7 bases fit TRBD1. The junction had 4 bases not matched to a gene; V was cut back by 0 bases and J by 2 bases. Germline V CDR1 and CDR2: MNHEY, SVGAGI. This CDR3 has 15 amino acids. CDR3: CASSYSGTEPYEQYF. CDR3 DNA: TGTGCCAGCAGTTACTCCGGGACAGAACCCTACGAGCAGTACTTC.

This sequence joins TRBV5-4 and TRBJ2-7, with 10 bases matching TRBD2. V lost 4 bases and J lost 5; bases outside the gene matches: 6. This CDR3 has 14 amino acids. Looked up from germline, CDR1 is SGHNT and CDR2 is YYREEE (reference sequence). DNA for the CDR3: TGTGCCAGCAGCGGGCTAGCGGGAGTCCACGAGCAGTACTTC. Translating gives CASSGLAGVHEQYF.

The chain is built from TRBV11-2 and TRBJ2-5, with D tentatively TRBD1 (6 bases). V was cut by 2 bases and J by 2 bases, with 9 bases left in between. The CDR3 extends over 14 amino acids. The germline V gene encodes CDR1 SGHAT and CDR2 FQNNGV. CDR3 DNA: TGTGCCAGCAGCTTACGACAGGATCAAGAGACCCAGTACTTC. It codes for CASSLRQDQETQYF. The full variable domain, its missing parts supplied by reference TRBV11-2 and TRBJ2-5, is EAGVAQSPRYKIIEKRQSVAFWCNPISGHATLYWYQQILGQGPKLLIQFQNNGVVDDSQLPKDRFSAERLKGVDSTLKIQPAKLEDSAVYLCASSLRQDQETQYFGPGTRLLVL.

J is TRBJ2-7 and V is TRBV11-2, with 12 bases aligning to TRBD2. The CDR3 extends over 15 amino acids. Germline values: CDR1 SGHAT, CDR2 FQNNGV. V lost 5 bases to trimming and J lost 3 bases; unmatched junction nucleotides: 5. This CDR3 is CASSIGLAGNYEQYF. DNA for the CDR3: TGTGCCAGCAGCATCGGACTAGCGGGGAACTACGAGCAGTACTTC.

The chain has TRBV15 and TRBJ2-3; D remains ambiguous. In germline, CDR1 is LNHNV, CDR2 YYDKDF (reference sequence). The V gene lost 0 bases and the J gene lost 2 bases, with 12 bases spanning the gap. The CDR3 consists of 16 residues. In DNA, the CDR3 is TGTGCCACCAGCAGAGATCCGGTACCATTCACAGATACGCAGTATTTT. Its translation: CATSRDPVPFTDTQYF.

The chain joins TRBV24-1 to TRBJ2-7; D might be TRBD1 (6 bases). Germline values: CDR1 KGHDR, CDR2 SFDVKD. The V end lost 3 bases, the J end lost 9 bases, and 8 bases lay between the germline ends. This CDR3 has 11 amino acids. The DNA of the CDR3 is TGTGCCACCAGTGATGGACAGACGCAGTACTTC. Its translation: CATSDGQTQYF.

This sequence joins TRBV2 and TRBJ2-1; the match to TRBD2 covers 8 bases. Germline trimming cut 5 bases from V and 2 bases from J; bases unmatched to any gene: 8. CDR3 length: 16 residues. Germline V gene lookup returns CDR1 SNHLY and CDR2 FYNNEI. The CDR3 here is CASSSPGLATYNEQFF. The CDR3 bases are TGTGCCAGCAGTTCCCCCGGACTAGCTACCTACAATGAGCAGTTCTTC.

The chain is built from TRBV9 and TRBJ2-3; TRBD2 agrees at 9 bases. The CDR3 totals 16 residues. Unmatched junction bases numbered 10, after V lost 4 bases and J lost 4 bases. Germline CDR1 SGDLS, CDR2 YYNGEE. The CDR3 region is CASSNRAGGNADTQYF. DNA of the CDR3: TGTGCCAGCAGCAACCGAGCGGGAGGTAACGCAGATACGCAGTATTTT.

V is TRBV5-5 and J is TRBJ2-3; D is perhaps TRBD1 (5 bases). Looked up from germline, CDR1 is SGHKS and CDR2 is YYEKEE (reference sequence). The CDR3 consists of 14 residues. Between the trimmed V and J ends, which lost 3 bases and 0 bases, there was a span of 8 bases. CDR3 sequence: CASSSTESTDTQYF. The CDR3 DNA reads TGTGCCAGCAGCTCGACAGAGAGCACAGATACGCAGTATTTT.